This TCR beta chain was sequenced in a study of molecular identifiers for immune sequencing clone quantification. Study outcomes and limitations: Identical TCR molecules can share a barcode, and this sharing could underestimate highly expanded clone sizes. Beyond 20 RNA copies, clones held over 99% of effector molecules, compared with under 1% in naive cells. About a million naive cells reportedly did not prevent detection of spiked Jurkat TCR RNA from one cell.

This clonotype showed up just a few times. Antigen unknown. Sorting captured naive CD8 T cells as CD8+CD4-CCR7+CD45RA+. Each CDR3 protein is one row after TCRdb ran MiXCR on the PCR reads. The data hold approximately 500,000 distinct CDR3 sequences, with 25% observed a single time. The CDR3 sequence is 13 residues long. Germline V gene data show CDR1 as MNHEY and CDR2 as SVGEGT. With 5 bases removed from V and 6 bases from J, the gap between germline ends came to 14 bases. The chain combines TRBV6-2 or TRBV6-3 with TRBJ2-7, with D possibly being TRBD1 (6 bases). The sequenced material came from naive CD8+ T cells from blood, with Jurkat cell RNA spiked in. Subset described: FACS-sorted CD8+CD4-CCR7+CD45RA+ naive T cells. The receptor was isolated from a human donor in good health. Some libraries in this study had Jurkat cell RNA spiked in. The chain's CDR3 is CASSDGTPREQYF. The CDR3 DNA reads as TGTGCCAGCAGTGACGGGACACCCCGCGAGCAGTACTTC.